This T cell receptor (beta chain) was sequenced in a study of shared clonotypes between healthy human individuals. Study-level results: Sampling covered nothing but blood. Tissue TCR repertoires likely differ from those found in blood.

TCRdb keeps only in-frame clones here, not all; method: immunoSEQ multiplex PCR. The sample lists a few hundred thousand clones, roughly 72% occurring once. This clone was counted a single time. Its cognate antigen is unknown. The sequenced sample was PBMCs. This clonotype originated in a woman aged 40 to 50 in good health. Some clones in this sample may be carry-over from other donors' samples.

The CDR3 sequence: CASSQEPGQRRGNEQYF. The DNA for the CDR3 is TGTGCCAGCAGCCAAGAACCGGGTCAGCGGCGTGGCAACGAGCAGTACTTC. V gene TRBV4-2 combines with J gene TRBJ2-7; the D gene is possibly TRBD2 (5 bases). V lost 0 bases to trimming and J lost 5 bases, with 20 bases between them. The CDR3 runs 17 residues. Germline V gives CDR1 LGHNA, CDR2 YNFKEQ.